Following are 11 T cell receptor beta chains from one sample sequenced in a study of blood T cell repertoires in COVID-19. Some clones are missing from TCRdb's copy, which holds only in-frame ones; the method was immunoSEQ multiplex PCR. The data show 210,000 or so clones, around 90% seen once. The specimen was peripheral blood. Receptors were obtained from a young woman who had recovered from COVID-19.

In DNA, the CDR3 is TGTGCCAGCAGTTCAAAATCCGGGAGCTCCTACAATGAGCAGTTCTTC. Protein product: CASSSKSGSSYNEQFF. J is TRBJ2-1 and V is TRBV27; D may be TRBD2 (6 bases). In germline, CDR1 is MNHEY, CDR2 SMNVEV (reference sequence). V was trimmed by 4 bases and J by 0 bases, leaving 13 bases between them. This CDR3 region has 16 residues.

The chain joins TRBV30 to TRBJ1-2; a weak D match, TRBD1 (5 bases). The V and J ends lost 8 bases and 8 bases respectively, with 9 bases between them. Germline CDR1 reads GTSNPN; CDR2 reads SVGIG (reference sequence). This CDR3 comprises 9 residues. This CDR3 reads CASREGYTF. The CDR3 DNA reads TGTGCCAGCAGGGAAGGCTACACCTTC.

V is TRBV28 and J is TRBJ2-7; 7 bases fit TRBD2. V shed 11 bases and J 2 bases; nucleotides not matched to a gene: 15. The germline CDR1 and CDR2 sequences are MDHEN and SYDVKM. The CDR3 is made up of 15 amino acids. The CDR3 loop reads CAASRFRGTTYEQYF. In DNA form, the CDR3 reads TGTGCCGCTAGCAGGTTCCGCGGGACTACCTACGAGCAGTACTTC. Full variable domain (remainder filled in from reference TRBV28 and TRBJ2-7): DVKVTQSSRYLVKRTGEKVFLECVQDMDHENMFWYRQDPGLGLRLIYFSYDVKMKEKGDIPEGYSVSREKKERFSLILESASTNQTSMYLCAASRFRGTTYEQYFGPGTRLTVT.

The rearrangement links TRBV5-1 to TRBJ1-2, with 9 bases matching TRBD1. V shed 4 bases and J 5 bases; nucleotides not matched to a gene: 3. The germline gives CDR1 SGHRS, CDR2 YFSETQ. This CDR3 has 13 amino acids. The CDR3 DNA follows: TGCGCCAGCAGCCAGGACAGGGGATATGGCTACACCTTC. Protein: CASSQDRGYGYTF.

This clone occurred a few times. The chain has TRBV11-2 and TRBJ1-1, with a possible D match to TRBD1 (6 bases). Germline-derived CDR1 and CDR2 are SGHAT and FQNNGV. CDR3 length: 15 amino acids. Deletions cut 5 bases from V and 6 bases from J, with 19 bases between. The chain's CDR3 is CASSLQTGSLAEAFF. CDR3 nucleotide sequence: TGTGCCAGCAGCCTCCAAACAGGGTCTTTGGCTGAAGCTTTCTTT. Using reference TRBV11-2 and TRBJ1-1 for the parts outside the CDR3, the full variable domain is EAGVAQSPRYKIIEKRQSVAFWCNPISGHATLYWYQQILGQGPKLLIQFQNNGVVDDSQLPKDRFSAERLKGVDSTLKIQPAKLEDSAVYLCASSLQTGSLAEAFFGQGTRLTVV.

This rearrangement joins TRBV5-5 to TRBJ2-7, with 11 bases that match TRBD2. V was pared by 1 base and J by 3 bases, with 9 bases of the junction left unmatched. This CDR3 region has 17 residues. Germline V gives CDR1 SGHKS, CDR2 YYEKEE (reference sequence). The CDR3 loop is CASSLSYGTSGLYEQYF. In DNA form, the CDR3 reads TGTGCCAGCAGCTTGTCGTACGGGACTAGCGGACTCTACGAGCAGTACTTC.

This rearrangement joins TRBV30 to TRBJ1-1; a possible D gene is TRBD1 (5 bases). V was clipped by 0 bases and J by 8 bases, with 16 bases between them. Germline V CDR1 and CDR2: GTSNPN, SVGIG (reference sequence). The CDR3 extends over 14 amino acids. CDR3 sequence reads: CAWSVGHRMAEAFF. Here the CDR3 DNA reads TGTGCCTGGAGTGTAGGACACCGGATGGCGGAAGCTTTCTTT.

This clone appeared once. CDR3 sequence (DNA): TGTGCCATCAGTGAGTCGACAGGGGTAGAGACCCAGTACTTC. It yields the protein CAISESTGVETQYF. The gene calls are TRBV10-3 and TRBJ2-5, with TRBD1 identical over 8 bases. V lost 0 bases to trimming and J lost 4 bases; unmatched junction nucleotides: 1. This CDR3 comprises 14 residues. Germline CDR1 and CDR2: ENHRY and SYGVKD.

This clone showed up just a few times. This chain joins TRBV4-3 and TRBJ1-6, with unresolved D. Trimming stripped 4 bases from V and 5 bases from J, with 9 bases between. Per the germline V gene, CDR1 is LGHNA and CDR2 is YSLEER. The CDR3 has 14 residues. DNA for the CDR3: TGCGCCAGCAGCCCAGGTTTCGATAATTCACCCCTCCACTTT. It encodes CASSPGFDNSPLHF.

This chain uses TRBV7-2 with TRBJ2-2; 8 positions match TRBD1. V gave up 2 bases and J gave up 4 bases; unmatched junction bases: 3. The CDR3 length is 15 residues. Germline V lookup: CDR1 SGHTA, CDR2 FQGNSA. The CDR3 DNA reads as TGTGCCAGCAGCTTAATAACAGGGGGCACCGGGGAGCTGTTTTTT. This encodes CASSLITGGTGELFF.

This chain connects TRBV3-1 (or the pseudogene TRBV3-2) to TRBJ1-2; 8 bases are a match to TRBD1. Trimming cost V 5 bases and J 7 bases; bases outside gene matches: 15. The CDR3 has 16 residues. Per germline, CDR1 LGHDT and CDR2 YNNKEL (reference sequence). The CDR3 sequence: CASSAYRTGWLGGYTF. Written as DNA, the CDR3 is TGTGCCAGCAGCGCTTATAGGACAGGGTGGCTCGGTGGCTACACCTTC.